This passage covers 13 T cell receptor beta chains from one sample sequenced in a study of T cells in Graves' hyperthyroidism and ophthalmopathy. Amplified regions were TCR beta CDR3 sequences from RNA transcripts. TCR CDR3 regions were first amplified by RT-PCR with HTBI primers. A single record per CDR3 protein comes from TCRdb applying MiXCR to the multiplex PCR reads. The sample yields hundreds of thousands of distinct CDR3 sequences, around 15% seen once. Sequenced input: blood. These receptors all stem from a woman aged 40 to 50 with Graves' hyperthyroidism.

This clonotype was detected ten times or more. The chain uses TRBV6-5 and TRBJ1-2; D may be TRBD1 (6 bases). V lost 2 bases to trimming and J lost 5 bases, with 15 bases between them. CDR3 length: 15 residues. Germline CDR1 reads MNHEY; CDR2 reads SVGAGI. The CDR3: CASSYTRQEKYGYTF. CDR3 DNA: TGTGCCAGCAGTTACACCAGACAGGAAAAATATGGCTACACCTTC.

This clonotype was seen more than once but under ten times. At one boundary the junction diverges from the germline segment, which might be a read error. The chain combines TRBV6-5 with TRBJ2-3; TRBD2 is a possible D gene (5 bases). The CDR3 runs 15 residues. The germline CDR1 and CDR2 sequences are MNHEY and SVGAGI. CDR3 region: CASSYSLPSTNTQYF. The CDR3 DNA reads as TGTGCCAGCAGTTACTCCCTCCCTAGCACAAATACGCAGTATTTT.

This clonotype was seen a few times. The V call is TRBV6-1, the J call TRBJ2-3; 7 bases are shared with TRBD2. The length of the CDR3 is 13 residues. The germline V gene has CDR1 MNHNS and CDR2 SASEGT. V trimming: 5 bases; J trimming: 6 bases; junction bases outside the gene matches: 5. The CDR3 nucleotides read TGTGCCAGCAGTAGCTTGGGGGGGGATACGCAGTATTTT. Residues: CASSSLGGDTQYF.

The CDR3 region is CASSPRPNYGYTF. The CDR3 DNA is TGTGCCAGCAGTCCACGACCTAACTATGGCTACACCTTC. The chain uses TRBV6-1 and TRBJ1-2; D unclear. The CDR3 sequence is 13 residues long. V was clipped by 5 bases and J by 0 bases, with 7 bases between them. The germline V gene has CDR1 MNHNS and CDR2 SASEGT.

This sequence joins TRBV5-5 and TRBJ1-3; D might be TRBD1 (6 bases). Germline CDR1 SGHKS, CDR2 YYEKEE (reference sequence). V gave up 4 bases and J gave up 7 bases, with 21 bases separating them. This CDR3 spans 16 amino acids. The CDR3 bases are TGTGCCAGCAGCCAAGATGGGGGTCAGAGGGGGAACACCATATATTTT. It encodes CASSQDGGQRGNTIYF.

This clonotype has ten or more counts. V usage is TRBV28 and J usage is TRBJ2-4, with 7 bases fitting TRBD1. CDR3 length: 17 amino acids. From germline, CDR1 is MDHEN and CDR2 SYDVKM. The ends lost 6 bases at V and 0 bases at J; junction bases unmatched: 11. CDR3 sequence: CASSRQQGLVAKNIQYF. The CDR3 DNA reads TGTGCCAGCAGCCGCCAACAGGGGCTAGTAGCCAAAAACATTCAGTACTTC.

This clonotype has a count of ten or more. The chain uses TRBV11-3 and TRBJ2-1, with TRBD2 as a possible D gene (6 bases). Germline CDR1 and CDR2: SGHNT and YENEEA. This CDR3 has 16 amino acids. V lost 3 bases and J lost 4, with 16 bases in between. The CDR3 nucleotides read TGTGCCAGCAGCTTGGCTAGCGAGGGGTTATACAATGAGCAGTTCTTC. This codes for CASSLASEGLYNEQFF.

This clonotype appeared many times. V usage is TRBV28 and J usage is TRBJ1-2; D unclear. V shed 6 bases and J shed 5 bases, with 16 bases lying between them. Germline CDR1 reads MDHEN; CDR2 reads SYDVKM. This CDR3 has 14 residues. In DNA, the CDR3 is TGTGCCAGCAGCCCTTCGCCGATGGAATATGGCTACACCTTC. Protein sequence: CASSPSPMEYGYTF.

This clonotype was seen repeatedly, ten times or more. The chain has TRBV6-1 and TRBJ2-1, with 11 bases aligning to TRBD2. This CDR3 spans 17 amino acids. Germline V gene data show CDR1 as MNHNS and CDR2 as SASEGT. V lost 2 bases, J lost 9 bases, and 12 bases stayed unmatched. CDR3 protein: CASSERIGLAGLIEQFF. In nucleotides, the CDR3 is TGTGCCAGCAGTGAAAGGATCGGACTAGCGGGTCTTATTGAGCAGTTCTTC.

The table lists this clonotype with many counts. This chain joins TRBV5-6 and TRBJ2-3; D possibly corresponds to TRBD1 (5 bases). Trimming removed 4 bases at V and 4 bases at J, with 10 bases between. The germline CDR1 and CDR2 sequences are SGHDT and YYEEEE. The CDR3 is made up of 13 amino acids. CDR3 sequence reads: CASSTGHPDTQYF. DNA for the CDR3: TGTGCCAGCAGCACCGGACACCCAGATACGCAGTATTTT.

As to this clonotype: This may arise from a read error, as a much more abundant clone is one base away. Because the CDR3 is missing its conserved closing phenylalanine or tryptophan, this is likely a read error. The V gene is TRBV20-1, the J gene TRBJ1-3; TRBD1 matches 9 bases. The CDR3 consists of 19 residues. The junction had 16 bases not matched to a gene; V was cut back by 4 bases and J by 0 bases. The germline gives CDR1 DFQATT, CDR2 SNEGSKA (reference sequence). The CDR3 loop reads CSATPGAGQGGLSGNTIYL. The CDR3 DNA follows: TGCAGTGCTACACCAGGGGCGGGACAGGGAGGACTCTCTGGAAACACCATATATTTG.

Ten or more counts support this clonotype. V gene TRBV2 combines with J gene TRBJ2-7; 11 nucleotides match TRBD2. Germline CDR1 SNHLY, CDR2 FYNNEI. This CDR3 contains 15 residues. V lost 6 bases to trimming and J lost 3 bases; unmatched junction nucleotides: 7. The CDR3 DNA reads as TGTGCCAGCAGAAACGCCGGGACTAGCGGCTACGAGCAGTACTTC. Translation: CASRNAGTSGYEQYF.

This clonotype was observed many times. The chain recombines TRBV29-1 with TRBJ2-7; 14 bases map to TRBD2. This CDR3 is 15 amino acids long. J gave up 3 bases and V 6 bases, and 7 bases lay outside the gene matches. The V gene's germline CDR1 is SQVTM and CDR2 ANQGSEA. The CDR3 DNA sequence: TGCAGCGTCGTGGGACTAGCGGGAGTATTCTACGAGCAGTACTTC. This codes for CSVVGLAGVFYEQYF.